The 28 T cell receptor beta chains given below trace back to one sample, sequenced in a study of T cells in Graves' hyperthyroidism and ophthalmopathy. Researchers amplified the TCR beta CDR3 regions from RNA transcripts. HTBI primers were used for first-round RT-PCR of the TCR CDR3. In TCRdb, the multiplex PCR reads were re-called with MiXCR into one record per CDR3 protein. Of some 300,000 distinct CDR3 sequences listed, around 15% are singletons. Sequencing was carried out using blood. These receptors were collected from a woman aged 40 to 50 with Graves' hyperthyroidism.

This clonotype was observed many times. The chain recombines TRBV20-1 with TRBJ2-5, with TRBD2 matching 9 bases. V dropped 5 bases and J dropped 5; count of bases not matched to a gene: 3. This CDR3 is 12 amino acids long. CDR1 is DFQATT, CDR2 SNEGSKA, per germline (reference sequence). This chain's CDR3 is CSAPGLAETQYF. The CDR3 coding sequence is TGCAGTGCTCCTGGACTAGCGGAGACCCAGTACTTC.

The rearrangement joins TRBV7-9 to TRBJ2-5, with D unclear. V was clipped by 3 bases and J by 4 bases, with 12 bases between them. CDR1 and CDR2 (germline): SEHNR, FQNEAQ (reference sequence). This CDR3 contains 14 residues. CDR3 sequence (DNA): TGTGCCAGCAGCTTCTTGGCGGCGGTAGAGACCCAGTACTTC. Amino acid sequence: CASSFLAAVETQYF.

There are a few counts of this clonotype. The chain couples TRBV5-5 to TRBJ1-2; D is undetermined. CDR3 length: 13 residues. Germline-derived CDR1 and CDR2 are SGHKS and YYEKEE (reference sequence). V was trimmed by 2 bases and J by 7 bases, leaving 12 bases between them. As DNA, the CDR3 is TGTGCCAGCAGCTTTAGCGCCGGACGTGGCTACACCTTC. Translating it yields CASSFSAGRGYTF.

This clonotype was counted at least ten times. The CDR3 DNA reads TGTGCCAGCAGTGATGGCAGGGCTAATGAAAAACTGTTTTTT. Translation gives CASSDGRANEKLFF. The chain recombines TRBV2 with TRBJ1-4; tentative D call: TRBD1 (5 bases). Trimming shortened V by 3 bases and J by 3 bases, and 8 bases separated the two germline ends. The CDR3 runs to 14 residues. Germline CDR1 and CDR2: SNHLY and FYNNEI.

This clonotype was picked up many times. The genes are TRBV6-1 and TRBJ2-1, with D perhaps matching TRBD2 (5 bases). This CDR3 region has 15 residues. Germline V CDR1 and CDR2: MNHNS, SASEGT. Trimming pared 5 bases from V and 7 bases from J, leaving 18 bases between. In DNA, the CDR3 is TGTGCCAGCAGTAGACCGGGCCCCCGAGGGAATGAGCAGTTCTTC. As protein: CASSRPGPRGNEQFF.

This clonotype was observed many times. The chain couples TRBV28 to TRBJ2-7; D might be TRBD2 (6 bases). V gave up 5 bases and J gave up 3 bases, with 11 bases separating them. The germline CDR1 and CDR2 sequences are MDHEN and SYDVKM. CDR3 length: 13 amino acids. Written as DNA, the CDR3 is TGTGCCAGCAGTAGATATAGCGGCTACGAGCAGTACTTC. This sequence encodes CASSRYSGYEQYF.

Ten or more counts support this clonotype. This chain links TRBV20-1 with TRBJ2-5; no reliable D call. CDR3 length equals 13 residues. Trimming shortened V by 0 bases and J by 2 bases, and 7 bases separated the two germline ends. Germline CDR1 DFQATT, CDR2 SNEGSKA (reference sequence). The CDR3 region has the DNA TGCAGTGCTAGAGACTTGGGGCAAGAGACCCAGTACTTC. Amino acid sequence: CSARDLGQETQYF.

About this clonotype: This may be a read error, as it is one base from a much larger clone. The rearrangement joins TRBV6-5 to TRBJ1-1; 8 bases agree with TRBD1. CDR3 length: 15 residues. Germline CDR1 MNHEY, CDR2 SVGAGI. DNA of the CDR3: TGTGCCAGCAGTTACGAGGTGACAGGGGCCACTGAAGCTTCCTTT. It specifies CASSYEVTGATEASF.

This clonotype was seen repeatedly, ten times or more. This chain connects TRBV28 to TRBJ2-1; TRBD2 agrees at 11 bases. Germline V gives CDR1 MDHEN, CDR2 SYDVKM. This CDR3 has 16 amino acids. V was clipped by 2 bases and J by 1 base; unmatched bases: 1. The CDR3 protein is CASSLLAGGSYNEQFF. In nucleotides, the CDR3 is TGTGCCAGCAGTTTACTAGCGGGAGGTTCCTACAATGAGCAGTTCTTC.

This clonotype has ten or more counts. The rearrangement uses TRBV15 and TRBJ1-1, with 9 nucleotides matching TRBD1. CDR1 and CDR2 (germline): LNHNV, YYDKDF (reference sequence). CDR3 length equals 16 residues. Trimming removed 0 bases from V and 5 bases from J; junction bases left unmatched: 7. This chain's CDR3 is CATSRDNRGPGTEAFF. The CDR3 coding sequence is TGTGCCACCAGCAGAGATAACAGGGGGCCGGGGACTGAAGCTTTCTTT.

In its sample, this clonotype was seen a few times. A much larger clone lies a single base off, so this may be a read error. In nucleotides, the CDR3 is TGTGCCAGCAGTGAAGGCACCTCCTGCGAGCAGTACTTC. Translated, it gives CASSEGTSCEQYF. The rearrangement joins TRBV6-1 to TRBJ2-7; no reliable D call. Germline lookup yields CDR1 MNHNS and CDR2 SASEGT. CDR3 length equals 13 residues.

This clonotype is a singleton in its sample. The CDR3, as DNA: TGTGCCACCAGCAGATTGAACCGGGACAGGGGGCTATACGAGCAGTACTTC. Amino acid sequence: CATSRLNRDRGLYEQYF. This chain joins TRBV15 and TRBJ2-7, with 12 bases lining up with TRBD1. Trimming at V came to 2 bases and at J to 4 bases, leaving 9 bases not matched to a gene. Germline loops: CDR1 LNHNV, CDR2 YYDKDF (reference sequence). The length of the CDR3 is 17 residues.

This clonotype was detected many times. The V call is TRBV19, the J call TRBJ2-2, with 9 positions matching TRBD1. Germline V gene data show CDR1 as LNHDA and CDR2 as SQIVND (reference sequence). This CDR3 region has 15 residues. V was clipped by 5 bases and J by 7 bases; unmatched bases: 8. CDR3 residues: CASSPDRGGGGELFF. As DNA, the CDR3 is TGTGCCAGTAGTCCGGACAGGGGAGGTGGCGGGGAGCTGTTTTTT.

In its sample, this clonotype was seen many times. This chain connects TRBV27 to TRBJ2-2, with 15 bases fitting TRBD2. Germline CDR1 is MNHEY and CDR2 is SMNVEV (reference sequence). The CDR3 covers 18 residues. Trimming at V came to 6 bases and at J to 4 bases, leaving 9 bases not matched to a gene. CDR3 loop: CASSPRTSGRASTGELFF. CDR3 coding DNA: TGTGCCAGCAGCCCCCGGACTAGCGGGAGGGCGAGCACCGGGGAGCTGTTTTTT.

This clonotype has more than one count but fewer than ten. This rearrangement joins TRBV20-1 to TRBJ2-7; D not certain. V shed 6 bases and J shed 3 bases, with 21 bases lying between them. The CDR3 covers 15 residues. Germline CDR1 DFQATT, CDR2 SNEGSKA (reference sequence). As DNA, the CDR3 is TGCAGTGCGAATCCTCCAGGTGGCAACCTCTACGAGCAGTACTTC. Translated, it gives CSANPPGGNLYEQYF.

This clonotype has at least ten counts. The rearrangement uses TRBV6-1 and TRBJ1-3; possibly TRBD1 for D (5 bases). Germline assignment: CDR1 MNHNS and CDR2 SASEGT. Deletions cut 4 bases from V and 0 bases from J, with 7 bases between. CDR3 size: 14 residues. The CDR3: CASSGQSSGNTIYF. The DNA of the CDR3 is TGTGCCAGCAGTGGACAGAGCTCTGGAAACACCATATATTTT.

V gene TRBV12-3 or TRBV12-4 combines with J gene TRBJ1-5; D not resolved. The J call could be wrong; TRBJ2-3 is a better fit for the DNA end. This CDR3 is built from 11 residues. The CDR3 DNA follows: TGTGCCAGCAGCCGCGGTCAGCCCCAGTATTTT. Translated, it gives CASSRGQPQYF.

This chain links TRBV20-1 with TRBJ2-1; TRBD2 aligns across 11 bases. J was trimmed by 6 bases and V by 5 bases; bases with no gene match: 9. The CDR3 extends over 15 amino acids. Germline-derived CDR1 and CDR2 are DFQATT and SNEGSKA (reference sequence). CDR3 DNA sequence: TGCAGTGCTGGGGCTAGCGGGAGGTCGGTCAATGAGCAGTTCTTC. Encoded protein: CSAGASGRSVNEQFF.

This clonotype has ten or more counts. The CDR3 DNA reads TGTGCCAGCAGTCGCCCAACAGGGGGAATAAATGAAAAACTGTTTTTT. Its translation: CASSRPTGGINEKLFF. The chain is built from TRBV6-1 and TRBJ1-4, with 8 bases that match TRBD1. CDR1 is MNHNS and CDR2 is SASEGT in the germline V gene. The V gene end was trimmed by 5 bases and the J gene end by 5 bases; junction bases not matched to a gene: 10. This CDR3 is 16 amino acids long.

The CDR3 region has the DNA TGTGCCAGCTCTGGGACAGGGGGCTGGAATGAAGCTTTCTTT. It translates to CASSGTGGWNEAFF. The chain is built from TRBV2 and TRBJ1-1; 12 bases align to TRBD1. Germline V CDR1 and CDR2: SNHLY, FYNNEI. This CDR3 comprises 14 residues. The J segment lost 7 bases and the V segment lost 8 bases, leaving 8 bases of the junction unmatched.

This clonotype ranks as medium-sized (0.01 to 0.1%). V usage is TRBV7-2 and J usage is TRBJ1-1; D not resolved. Trimming stripped 6 bases from V and 1 base from J, with 9 bases between. The CDR3 totals 13 residues. Germline V gene sequence: CDR1 SGHTA, CDR2 FQGNSA. CDR3: CASSPHKNTEAFF. Here the CDR3 DNA reads TGTGCCAGCAGTCCGCATAAGAACACTGAAGCTTTCTTT.

This chain links TRBV6-9 with TRBJ2-3, with TRBD1 matching over 8 bases. The germline CDR1 and CDR2 sequences are MNHGY and SVAAGI. The CDR3 loop spans 14 amino acids. V dropped 4 bases and J dropped 2; count of bases not matched to a gene: 2. CDR3 DNA sequence: TGTGCCAGCAGTTGGACAGGGAACACAGATACGCAGTATTTT. The encoded protein is CASSWTGNTDTQYF.

Worth noting for this clonotype: Since the CDR3 does not end with the conserved phenylalanine or tryptophan, this likely comes from a read error. The chain's CDR3 is CASSLNTEAFL. DNA for the CDR3: TGTGCCAGCTCACTCAACACTGAAGCTTTCCTT. The chain is built from TRBV18 and TRBJ1-1; no definite D call. V lost 4 bases and J lost 2, with 2 bases in between. The length of the CDR3 is 11 residues. Per germline, CDR1 KGHSH and CDR2 LQKENI.

The rearrangement uses TRBV14 and TRBJ2-5; D gene ambiguous. In germline, CDR1 is SGHDN, CDR2 FVKESK. V was trimmed by 4 bases and J by 1 base, leaving 10 bases between them. CDR3 length: 14 amino acids. DNA for the CDR3: TGTGCCAGCAGCCCCCTTGACCTCCAAGAGACCCAGTACTTC. This encodes CASSPLDLQETQYF. Full variable domain (remainder filled in from reference TRBV14 and TRBJ2-5): EAGVTQFPSHSVIEKGQTVTLRCDPISGHDNLYWYRRVMGKEIKFLLHFVKESKQDESGMPNNRFLAERTGGTYSTLKVQPAELEDSGVYFCASSPLDLQETQYFGPGTRLLVL.

The table lists this clonotype with a few counts. This likely comes from a read error, as the CDR3 has no conserved phenylalanine or tryptophan at its end. The chain joins TRBV20-1 to TRBJ1-2; D is possibly TRBD1 (6 bases). The length of the CDR3 is 13 residues. The V end was cut by 6 bases, the J end by 2 bases, with 13 bases between. CDR1 is DFQATT, CDR2 SNEGSKA, per germline (reference sequence). The CDR3 nucleotides are TGCAGTGCAGGAGGGGGGGCGAACTATGGCTACACCCTC. Protein: CSAGGGANYGYTL.

The rearrangement uses TRBV7-2 and TRBJ2-3; D is undetermined. The CDR3 runs to 15 residues. The germline CDR1 and CDR2 sequences are SGHTA and FQGNSA. The ends were cut back, 3 bases at V and 3 bases at J, with 13 bases in the middle. CDR3 region: CASSFPSSTTDTQYF. The CDR3 DNA is TGTGCCAGCAGCTTCCCATCGTCAACGACAGATACGCAGTATTTT.

The chain links TRBV7-9 to TRBJ2-2; perhaps TRBD2 as D (5 bases). CDR3 length: 15 residues. CDR1 and CDR2 from the germline V gene are SEHNR and FQNEAQ (reference sequence). V was pared by 1 base and J by 5 bases, with 11 bases between. The chain's CDR3 is CASSLDTRRTGELFF. CDR3 sequence (DNA): TGTGCCAGCAGCTTAGACACACGGAGGACCGGGGAGCTGTTTTTT.

Comment on this clonotype: The junction departs from germline at one end; a sequencing error may be responsible. The gene calls are TRBV6-2 or TRBV6-3 and TRBJ1-5; TRBD1 is a possible D gene (5 bases). The germline gives CDR1 MNHEY, CDR2 SVGEGT. CDR3 length equals 15 residues. CDR3: CASSYYGGSTQPQHF. The CDR3, as DNA: TGTGCCAGCAGTTACTATGGGGGGAGCACTCAGCCCCAGCATTTT.